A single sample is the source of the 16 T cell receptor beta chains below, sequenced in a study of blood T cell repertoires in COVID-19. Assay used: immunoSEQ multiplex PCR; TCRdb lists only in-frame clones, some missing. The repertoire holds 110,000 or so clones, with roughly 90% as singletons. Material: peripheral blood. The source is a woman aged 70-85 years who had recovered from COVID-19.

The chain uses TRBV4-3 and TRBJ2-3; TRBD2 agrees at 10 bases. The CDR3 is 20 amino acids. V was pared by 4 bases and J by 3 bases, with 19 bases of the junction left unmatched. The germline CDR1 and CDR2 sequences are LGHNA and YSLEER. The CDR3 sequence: CASSPRPTSGSRRWTDTQYF. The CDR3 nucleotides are TGCGCCAGCAGCCCGAGGCCGACTAGCGGGTCCCGTCGGTGGACAGATACGCAGTATTTT.

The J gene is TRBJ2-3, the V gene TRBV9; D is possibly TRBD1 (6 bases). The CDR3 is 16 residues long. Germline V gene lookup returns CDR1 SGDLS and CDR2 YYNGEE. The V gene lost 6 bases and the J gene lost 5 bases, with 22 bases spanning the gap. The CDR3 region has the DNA TGTGCCAGCAACCTGATGGGGCAGGGGATGGGAGATACGCAGTATTTT. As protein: CASNLMGQGMGDTQYF.

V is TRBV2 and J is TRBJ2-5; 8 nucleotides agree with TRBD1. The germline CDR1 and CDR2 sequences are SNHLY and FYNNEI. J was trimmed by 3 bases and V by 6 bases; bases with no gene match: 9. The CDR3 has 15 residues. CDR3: CASSRLGQAEETQYF. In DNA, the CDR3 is TGTGCCAGCAGCCGCCTGGGACAGGCGGAAGAGACCCAGTACTTC.

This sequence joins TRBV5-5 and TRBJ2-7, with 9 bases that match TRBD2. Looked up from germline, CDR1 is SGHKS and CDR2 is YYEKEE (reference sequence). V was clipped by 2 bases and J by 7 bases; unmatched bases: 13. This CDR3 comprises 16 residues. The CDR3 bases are TGTGCCAGCAGCTTAGGTGGGTTAGCGGGAGAGGGAGAGCAGTACTTC. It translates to CASSLGGLAGEGEQYF. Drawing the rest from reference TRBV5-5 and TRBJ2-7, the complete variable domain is DAGVTQSPTHLIKTRGQQVTLRCSPISGHKSVSWYQQVLGQGPQFIFQYYEKEERGRGNFPDRFSARQFPNYSSELNVNALLLGDSALYLCASSLGGLAGEGEQYFGPGTRLTVT.

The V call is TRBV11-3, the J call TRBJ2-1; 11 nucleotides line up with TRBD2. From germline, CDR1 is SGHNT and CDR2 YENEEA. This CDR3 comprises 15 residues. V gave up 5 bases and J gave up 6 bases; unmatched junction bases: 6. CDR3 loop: CASSQRLAGTNEQFF. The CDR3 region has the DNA TGTGCCAGCAGCCAAAGACTAGCGGGAACCAATGAGCAGTTCTTC.

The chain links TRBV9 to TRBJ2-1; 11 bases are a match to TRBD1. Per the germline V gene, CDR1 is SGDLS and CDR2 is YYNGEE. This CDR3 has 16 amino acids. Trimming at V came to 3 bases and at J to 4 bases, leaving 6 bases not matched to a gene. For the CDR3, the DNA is TGTGCCAGCAGCGGGACAGGGGGCGGGATATACAATGAGCAGTTCTTC. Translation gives CASSGTGGGIYNEQFF.

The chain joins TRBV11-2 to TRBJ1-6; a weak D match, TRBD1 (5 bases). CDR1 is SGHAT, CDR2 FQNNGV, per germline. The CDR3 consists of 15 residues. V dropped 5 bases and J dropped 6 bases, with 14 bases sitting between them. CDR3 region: CASSLLDSSNSPLHF. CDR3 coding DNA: TGTGCCAGCAGCCTTCTAGACAGTAGTAATTCACCCCTCCACTTT.

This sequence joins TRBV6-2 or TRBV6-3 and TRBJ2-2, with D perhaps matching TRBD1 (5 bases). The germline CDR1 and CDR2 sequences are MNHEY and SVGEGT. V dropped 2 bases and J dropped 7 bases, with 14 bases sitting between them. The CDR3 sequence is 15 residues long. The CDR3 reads CASSYLTGVGGELFF. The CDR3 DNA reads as TGTGCCAGCAGTTACCTTACAGGAGTTGGCGGGGAGCTGTTTTTT.

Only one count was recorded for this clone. CDR3 loop: CASSRPGSTDTQYF. The CDR3 nucleotides are TGCGCCAGCAGCCGTCCCGGGAGCACAGATACGCAGTATTTT. The chain links TRBV4-3 to TRBJ2-3; D not resolved. Germline V gene sequence: CDR1 LGHNA, CDR2 YSLEER. There are 14 residues in the CDR3. V dropped 4 bases and J dropped 0 bases, with 8 bases sitting between them.

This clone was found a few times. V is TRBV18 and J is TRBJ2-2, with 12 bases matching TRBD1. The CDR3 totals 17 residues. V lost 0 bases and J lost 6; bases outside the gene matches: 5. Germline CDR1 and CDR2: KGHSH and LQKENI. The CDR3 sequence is CASSPPGQGARAGELFF. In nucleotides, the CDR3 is TGTGCCAGCTCACCACCGGGACAGGGGGCGAGGGCCGGGGAGCTGTTTTTT.

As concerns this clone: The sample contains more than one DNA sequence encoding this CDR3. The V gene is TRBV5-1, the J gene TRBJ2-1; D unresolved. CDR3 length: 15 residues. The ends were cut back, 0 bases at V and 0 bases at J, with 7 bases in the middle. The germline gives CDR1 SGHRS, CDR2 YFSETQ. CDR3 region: CASSLGYSSYNEQFF. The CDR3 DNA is TGCGCCAGCAGCTTGGGGTATAGCTCCTACAATGAGCAGTTCTTC.

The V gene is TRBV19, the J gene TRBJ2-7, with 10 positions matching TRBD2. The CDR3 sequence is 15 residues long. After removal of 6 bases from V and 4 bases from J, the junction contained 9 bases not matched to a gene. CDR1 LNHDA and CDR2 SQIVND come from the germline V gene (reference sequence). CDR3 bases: TGTGCCAGTAGGCCACTAGCGGGATCGATATACGAGCAGTACTTC. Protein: CASRPLAGSIYEQYF.

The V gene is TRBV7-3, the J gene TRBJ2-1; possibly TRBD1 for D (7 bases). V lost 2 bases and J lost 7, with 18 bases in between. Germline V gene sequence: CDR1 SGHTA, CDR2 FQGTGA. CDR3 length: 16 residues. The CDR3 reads CASSLGGGARGNEQFF. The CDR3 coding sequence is TGTGCCAGCAGCTTAGGAGGGGGCGCACGGGGGAATGAGCAGTTCTTC.

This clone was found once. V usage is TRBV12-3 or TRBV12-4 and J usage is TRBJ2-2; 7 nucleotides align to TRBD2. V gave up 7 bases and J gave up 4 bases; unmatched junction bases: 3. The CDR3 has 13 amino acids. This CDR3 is CASTPGGTGELFF. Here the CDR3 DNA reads TGTGCCAGCACCCCGGGGGGCACCGGGGAGCTGTTTTTT.

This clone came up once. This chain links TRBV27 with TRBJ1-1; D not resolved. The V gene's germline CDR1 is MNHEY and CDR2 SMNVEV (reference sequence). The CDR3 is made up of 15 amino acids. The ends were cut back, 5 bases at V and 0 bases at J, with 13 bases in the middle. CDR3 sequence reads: CASSPWGEMNTEAFF. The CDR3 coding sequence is TGTGCCAGCAGTCCCTGGGGAGAGATGAACACTGAAGCTTTCTTT.

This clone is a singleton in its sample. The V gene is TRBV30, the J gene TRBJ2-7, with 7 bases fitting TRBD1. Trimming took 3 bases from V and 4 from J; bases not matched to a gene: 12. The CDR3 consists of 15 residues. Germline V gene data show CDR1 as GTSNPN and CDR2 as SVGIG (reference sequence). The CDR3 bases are TGTGCCTGGAGGGGGGACAGTTACCCCCCATACGAGCAGTACTTC. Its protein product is CAWRGDSYPPYEQYF.